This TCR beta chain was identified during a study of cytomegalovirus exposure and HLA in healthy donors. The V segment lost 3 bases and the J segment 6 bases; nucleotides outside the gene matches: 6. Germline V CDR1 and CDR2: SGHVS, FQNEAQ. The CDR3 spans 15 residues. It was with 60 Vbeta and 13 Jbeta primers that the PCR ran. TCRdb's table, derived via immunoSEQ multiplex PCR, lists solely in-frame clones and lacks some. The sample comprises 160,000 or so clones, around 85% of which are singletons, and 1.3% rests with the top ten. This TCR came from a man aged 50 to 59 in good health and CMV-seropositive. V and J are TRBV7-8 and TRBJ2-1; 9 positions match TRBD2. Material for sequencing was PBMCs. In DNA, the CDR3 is TGTGCCAGCAGCTTCTCTAGCGGGGTAGGCAATGAGCAGTTCTTC. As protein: CASSFSSGVGNEQFF.